A selection of T cell receptor beta chains follows, all from one sample in a study of glioma-infiltrating T cells. TCRdb fed the multiplex PCR reads into MiXCR, producing one record per CDR3 protein. The data show 45,000 or so distinct CDR3 sequences, around 22% seen once. Sample: glioma tissue, nonneoplastic brain tissue, or PBMCs (not recorded which). These receptors were obtained from a human donor with low-grade glioma or glioblastoma, undergoing nonglioma brain surgery, or in good health (not recorded which). CDR3s include the opening cysteine and the closing phenylalanine or tryptophan. The D gene is left open where the match is weak. The size field is filled for only some rows; it gives once, few, many or a size class.

many,TRBV20-1,12,TRBJ1-5,.,TGCAGTGTGGTGGACGGCAATCAGCCCCAGCATTTT,CSVVDGNQPQHF
once,TRBV20-1,15,TRBJ1-5,.,TGCAGTGCTAGAGATCCCCAGGGTAGCAATCAGCCCCAGCATTTT,CSARDPQGSNQPQHF
many,TRBV2,13,TRBJ1-5,TRBD1,TGTGCCAGCAGGGGGGACAGGGATCAGCCCCAGCATTTT,CASRGDRDQPQHF
few,TRBV5-1,14,TRBJ2-1,.,TGCGCCAGCAGCTTGGAAGCGGGTTACAATGAGCAGTTCTTC,CASSLEAGYNEQFF
many,TRBV7-3,15,TRBJ2-3,.,TGTGCCAGCAGCCCTACCGCATTACTTTCGGATACGCAGTATTTT,CASSPTALLSDTQYF
many,TRBV27,19,TRBJ2-3,TRBD2,TGTGCCAGCAGTCCCCCTCCAAAAACCGGGACTAGCGGGGTCGATACGCAGTATTTT,CASSPPPKTGTSGVDTQYF
many,TRBV6-1,15,TRBJ2-3,TRBD2,TGTGCCAGCAGTCCCCGAAGCGGGATAGAAGATACGCAGTATTTT,CASSPRSGIEDTQYF
many,TRBV4-1,14,TRBJ1-3,.,TGCGCCAGCAGCCAAGATCCAGGGCTGAACACCATATATTTT,CASSQDPGLNTIYF
many,TRBV19,15,TRBJ1-3,.,TGTGCCAGTGTCCGGAGGGGCGCCTCTGGAAACACCATATATTTT,CASVRRGASGNTIYF
many,TRBV5-4,17,TRBJ2-3,TRBD1,TGTGCCAGCAGCTTAAGGGGGCGCGGTATTATCACAGATACGCAGTATTTT,CASSLRGRGIITDTQYF
many,TRBV7-8,16,TRBJ2-5,.,TGTGCCAGCAGCTTAGCCATTGGACTATCGGTGGAGACCCAGTACTTC,CASSLAIGLSVETQYF
many,TRBV20-1,14,TRBJ2-3,.,TGCAGTGCTAGACCATCCGGGCAAAGGGATACGCAGTATTTT,CSARPSGQRDTQYF
many,TRBV19,16,TRBJ1-3,.,TGTGCCAGTACCGACTCGACCGCTACCTCTGGAAACACCATATATTTT,CASTDSTATSGNTIYF
many,TRBV2,13,TRBJ2-3,.,TGTGCCAGCAGTAGGGCCCTCACAGATACGCAGTATTTT,CASSRALTDTQYF
many,TRBV6-1,15,TRBJ1-1,TRBD1,TGTGCCAGCAGTTCCTGGACAGGGGGATACACTGAAGCTTTCTTT,CASSSWTGGYTEAFF
many,TRBV2,14,TRBJ1-1,.,TGTGCCAGCAGTGCTACCCTTACGGGCCTTGAAGCTTTCTTT,CASSATLTGLEAFF
many,TRBV7-2,16,TRBJ2-1,TRBD2,TGTGCCAGCAGCGTTAGCGGGAGGAGCTCCTACAATGAGCAGTTCTTC,CASSVSGRSSYNEQFF
.,TRBV9,13,TRBJ2-7,TRBD1,TGTGCCAGCAGCAGCCGGGACAGCCACGAGCAGTACTTC,CASSSRDSHEQYF
many,TRBV6-2/TRBV6-3,18,TRBJ2-7,.,TGTGCCAGCAGTTACCGCGACCTGGCTAGCCCAAGCTCCTACGAGCAGTACTTC,CASSYRDLASPSSYEQYF
once,TRBV27,15,TRBJ2-7,.,TGTGCCAGCAGTTTATCCCGGGGGCCCTACTACGAGCAGTACTTC,CASSLSRGPYYEQYF
many,TRBV20-1,17,TRBJ2-3,.,TGCAGTGCTAGAGATAGGCCGGCTAGCAGCTTGGGAGATACGCAGTATTTT,CSARDRPASSLGDTQYF
.,TRBV5-4,14,TRBJ1-6,TRBD1,TGTGCCAGCAGCGTGGACAGGGGCAATTCACCCCTCCACTTT,CASSVDRGNSPLHF
many,TRBV7-2,15,TRBJ2-1,TRBD2,TGTGCCAGCAGCGCCGGGACTAGCGATCGAAATGAGCAGTTCTTC,CASSAGTSDRNEQFF
.,TRBV5-5,13,TRBJ1-1,.,TGTGCCAGCAGCTTTACCGGGAACACTGAAGCTTCCTTT,CASSFTGNTEASF
many,TRBV24-1,14,TRBJ2-3,.,TGTGCCACCAGTGGGGTCTTCTTCACAGATACGCAGTATTTT,CATSGVFFTDTQYF
medium-sized,TRBV6-6,18,TRBJ2-3,TRBD1,TGTGCCAGCAGTTACTCGAGGCCGGGACAGGGTTTTGAGGATACGCAGTATTTT,CASSYSRPGQGFEDTQYF
many,TRBV20-1,15,TRBJ2-3,.,TGCAGTGCTAGAGGGGGGACATGGGGCACAGATACGCAGTATTTT,CSARGGTWGTDTQYF
many,TRBV3-1,17,TRBJ2-5,TRBD2,TGTGCCAGCAGTCCTCTCGTTCTAGCGGCGTACCAAGAGACCCAGTACTTC,CASSPLVLAAYQETQYF
many,TRBV3-1,14,TRBJ1-2,.,TGTGCCAGCAGCCTCACCGGGACAACTTATGGCTACACCTTC,CASSLTGTTYGYTF
many,TRBV20-1,12,TRBJ2-3,.,TGCAGTGCGGGGGGCCGCACAGATACGCAGTATTTT,CSAGGRTDTQYF
few,TRBV7-4,13,TRBJ2-7,TRBD2,TGTGCCAGCGGGCGGGGGACTAGGTACGAGCAGTACTTC,CASGRGTRYEQYF
.,TRBV20-1,15,TRBJ2-2,TRBD2,TGCAGTGCCCCAAGACTAGCGTTAGGCACTGGGGAGCTGTTTTTT,CSAPRLALGTGELFF
.,TRBV10-2,13,TRBJ2-5,TRBD1,TGCGCCGGCAGTCGACAGGGTTCCGGGACCCAGTACTTC,CAGSRQGSGTQYF
few,TRBV5-1,14,TRBJ2-5,.,TGCGCCAGCAGCTTGGCCAGGGGAAGGGAGACCCAGTACTTC,CASSLARGRETQYF
many,TRBV29-1,10,TRBJ2-1,.,TGCAGCGTCGACAGTAATGAGCAGTTCTTC,CSVDSNEQFF
many,TRBV18,15,TRBJ2-7,TRBD1,TGTGCCAGCTCACCGCCGGGACAGTCTACCTACGAGCAGTACTTC,CASSPPGQSTYEQYF
few,TRBV3-1,15,TRBJ1-2,.,TGTGCCAGCACCACCGTAGGTCTGGGGAGCTATGGCTACACCTTC,CASTTVGLGSYGYTF
many,TRBV2,16,TRBJ1-5,TRBD1,TGTGCCAGCAGCTCGGACAGGCCTTATAGCAATCAGCCCCAGCATTTT,CASSSDRPYSNQPQHF
.,TRBV30,12,TRBJ2-7,.,TGTGCCCGGAGCCAGGGTGTCTACGAGCAGTACTTC,CARSQGVYEQYF
few,TRBV5-6,17,TRBJ2-1,TRBD2,TGTGCCAGCAGTTCCGGGGAGGGGAGGACCACCTACAATGAGCAGTTCTTC,CASSSGEGRTTYNEQFF
many,TRBV27,16,TRBJ1-5,TRBD1,TGTGCCAGCAGTTTAAGTAGACAGGGAAGCAATCAGCCCCAGCATTTT,CASSLSRQGSNQPQHF
many,TRBV7-2,14,TRBJ2-7,.,TGTGCCAGCACGGTCAACAGGGATCTCTACGAGCAGTACTTC,CASTVNRDLYEQYF